The T cell receptor beta chain described here comes from a study of breast tumors, draining lymph nodes, adjacent tissues. General observations from the study: Most tumor T cells seemingly derive from lymph node, then expand in tumor. Luminal-like breast cancer showed significantly greater tumor-nontumor repertoire similarity than basal-like breast cancer did. Compared with lymph nodes, tumors were less diverse; compared with nontumor tissue, more. That most tumor T cells come from lymph nodes remained unproven.

This clonotype was seen only a few times. Its antigen is not identified. TCRdb processed the multiplex PCR reads anew with MiXCR; each CDR3 protein has one entry. The table has over 10,000 distinct CDR3 sequences, roughly 72% seen once; the top ten hold around two fifths. Looked up from germline, CDR1 is SGHRS and CDR2 is YFSETQ. V was clipped by 4 bases and J by 5 bases, with 16 bases between them. The CDR3 runs 14 residues. The rearrangement joins TRBV5-1 to TRBJ2-7; TRBD2 is a possible D gene (5 bases). Sequencing input: tumor-adjacent breast tissue. The sequence derives from a female donor with breast cancer. Some clones in this sample may be carry-over from other donors' samples. CDR3 nucleotides: TGCGCCAGCAGCCTACGGACGAGGGCGGACGAGCAGTACTTC. Its protein is CASSLRTRADEQYF.